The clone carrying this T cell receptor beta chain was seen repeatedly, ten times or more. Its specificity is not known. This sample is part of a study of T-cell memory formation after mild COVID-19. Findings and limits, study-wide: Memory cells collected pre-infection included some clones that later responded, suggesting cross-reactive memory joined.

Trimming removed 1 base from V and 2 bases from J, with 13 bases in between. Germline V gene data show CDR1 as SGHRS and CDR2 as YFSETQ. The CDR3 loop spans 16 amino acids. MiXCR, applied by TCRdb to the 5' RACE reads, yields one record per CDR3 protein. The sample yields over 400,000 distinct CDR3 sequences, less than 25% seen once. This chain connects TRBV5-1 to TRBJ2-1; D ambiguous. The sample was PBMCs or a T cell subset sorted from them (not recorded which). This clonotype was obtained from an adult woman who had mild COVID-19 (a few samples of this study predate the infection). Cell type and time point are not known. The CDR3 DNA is TGCGCCAGCAGCTTGCGGGTTAGTGGGACCTACAATGAGCAGTTCTTC. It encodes CASSLRVSGTYNEQFF.